This T cell receptor (beta chain) derives from a study of blood T cell repertoires in COVID-19. In the source study's methods: Estimation of nucleated cell counts was performed using reference gene primer amplification. Produced via immunoSEQ multiplex PCR; TCRdb's table is partial and in-frame only. Clone size and the V and J calls come from that table; the DNA yielded D and trimming. The table records 450,000 or so clones, about 92% of them present only once. The cohort comprised adults aged 18 to 89 years residing in about two dozen US areas. Clinical histories supplied by participants themselves formed the basis of cohort assignment. Cohort 3 recovery required two negative PCRs, clearance, or symptom resolution. CDR3 length: 16 amino acids. V shed 4 bases and J shed 6 bases, with 22 bases lying between them. Germline CDR1 is MGHRA and CDR2 is YSYEKL.

This TCR was sampled from a man younger than 30 who had recovered from COVID-19. The sequenced sample was PBMCs or T cells enriched from blood (not recorded which). The V gene is TRBV4-1, the J gene TRBJ2-7; tentatively, D is TRBD1 (5 bases). The CDR3 DNA reads TGCGCCAGCAGCCCCGGGCAGAGCAGGGTAATAGGCGAGCAGTACTTC. It encodes CASSPGQSRVIGEQYF.